What follows are 25 T cell receptor beta chains derived from one specimen sequenced in a study of human T cells and chemical hapten exposure. Time point of the sample: healthy volunteer bleed at 6 weeks. Extraction yielded total RNA from whole blood (unfractionated). TCRdb itself ran the RACE reads through MiXCR, one entry per CDR3 protein. The sample has fewer than 85,000 distinct CDR3 sequences, over 6.5% seen once. Sequencing input: whole blood. The source of these receptors is a female donor in good health. Some clones in this sample may be carry-over from other donors' samples.

The V and J genes are TRBV3-1 and TRBJ1-6, with 8 bases matching TRBD1. The CDR3 sequence is 15 residues long. The trim removed 5 bases at V and 7 bases at J, leaving 7 bases unmatched. Germline V lookup: CDR1 LGHDT, CDR2 YNNKEL (reference sequence). The CDR3 protein is CASSIRTGTNSPLHF. The CDR3 DNA is TGTGCCAGCAGCATCCGGACAGGGACAAATTCACCCCTCCACTTT. Together with reference TRBV3-1 and TRBJ1-6, the CDR3 gives the full variable domain: DTAVSQTPKYLVTQMGNDKSIKCEQNLGHDTMYWYKQDSKKFLKIMFSYNNKELIINETVPNRFSPKSPDKAHLNLHINSLELGDSAVYFCASSIRTGTNSPLHFGNGTRLTVT.

The chain carries TRBV7-8 and TRBJ2-4, with D possibly matching TRBD1 (5 bases). The CDR3 loop spans 13 amino acids. The V gene lost 1 base and the J gene lost 12 bases, with 13 bases spanning the gap. Germline-derived CDR1 and CDR2 are SGHVS and FQNEAQ. The CDR3 DNA sequence: TGTGCCAGCAGCTTAGAGGGATTGACAGATCAGTACTTC. Residues: CASSLEGLTDQYF. Full variable domain (outside the CDR3, taken from reference TRBV7-8 and TRBJ2-4): GAGVSQSPRYKVAKRGQDVALRCDPISGHVSLFWYQQALGQGPEFLTYFQNEAQLDKSGLPSDRFFAERPEGSVSTLKIQRTQQEDSAVYLCASSLEGLTDQYFGAGTRLSVL.

This clonotype was seen many times. This rearrangement joins TRBV7-6 to TRBJ2-7, with 9 bases lining up with TRBD2. The CDR3 has 16 residues. Germline V gene sequence: CDR1 SGHVS, CDR2 FNYEAQ. Unmatched junction bases numbered 4, after V lost 1 base and J lost 0 bases. The CDR3 loop is CASSLGLAGLSYEQYF. The CDR3 DNA is TGTGCCAGCAGCTTAGGCCTAGCGGGGCTCTCCTACGAGCAGTACTTC.

The sample holds a few counts of this clonotype. V is TRBV4-2 and J is TRBJ1-5; TRBD1 is a possible D gene (5 bases). Germline V lookup: CDR1 LGHNA, CDR2 YNFKEQ. The CDR3 is 16 residues long. V was trimmed by 3 bases and J by 5 bases, leaving 17 bases between them. As DNA, the CDR3 is TGTGCCAGCAGCCAGCTCTCGGGGGGGTTGCATCAGCCCCAGCATTTT. Its protein is CASSQLSGGLHQPQHF.

V usage is TRBV14 and J usage is TRBJ1-2; 8 bases line up with TRBD1. This CDR3 spans 15 amino acids. With V trimmed by 0 bases and J by 4 bases, 4 bases remained unmatched. Germline V gene lookup returns CDR1 SGHDN and CDR2 FVKESK. The CDR3 spells CASSQESGTGYGYTF. The CDR3 DNA reads TGTGCCAGCAGCCAAGAATCCGGGACAGGCTATGGCTACACCTTC.

This clonotype occurred many times. This sequence joins TRBV28 and TRBJ1-1; TRBD1 aligns across 10 bases. This CDR3 comprises 14 residues. The V gene end was trimmed by 6 bases and the J gene end by 3 bases; junction bases not matched to a gene: 4. Looked up from germline, CDR1 is MDHEN and CDR2 is SYDVKM. CDR3 loop: CASRTGGRYTEAFF. CDR3 DNA: TGTGCCAGCAGGACAGGGGGCCGGTACACTGAAGCTTTCTTT.

This clonotype appeared many times. The chain recombines TRBV12-2 with TRBJ1-5; no DNA check was done on the table's D call, TRBD1. TRBV12-2 is labeled a pseudogene. The CDR3 consists of 17 residues. For the CDR3, the DNA is TGTGCAAGTCGCAGTTGGGACAGGGAAAAAATGGGGCAGCCCCAGCATTTT. It codes for CASRSWDREKMGQPQHF.

V usage is TRBV20-1 and J usage is TRBJ1-1; D ambiguous. V was clipped by 5 bases and J by 1 base, with 11 bases between them. The CDR3 loop spans 13 amino acids. Germline values: CDR1 DFQATT, CDR2 SNEGSKA (reference sequence). The CDR3 loop reads CSAFGPPNTEAFF. The CDR3 nucleotides read TGCAGTGCTTTTGGACCGCCGAACACTGAAGCTTTCTTT.

This chain joins TRBV12-5 and TRBJ2-7; D is unresolved. This CDR3 has 15 amino acids. Per germline, CDR1 LGHNT and CDR2 FRNRAP. V lost 2 bases and J 0 bases, leaving 11 bases between the germline ends. CDR3 sequence (DNA): TGTGCTAGTGGTTTGTTCGACACCTTCTCCTACGAGCAGTACTTC. Translated: CASGLFDTFSYEQYF. Variable domain in full (rest from reference TRBV12-5 and TRBJ2-7): DARVTQTPRHKVTEMGQEVTMRCQPILGHNTVFWYRQTMMQGLELLAYFRNRAPLDDSGMPKDRFSAEMPDATLATLKIQPSEPRDSAVYFCASGLFDTFSYEQYFGPGTRLTVT.

This clonotype was seen more than once but under ten times. CDR3 nucleotide sequence: TGTGCCGGCCGGGGGGGCGGCACAGATACGCAGTATTTT. Amino acids: CAGRGGGTDTQYF. The chain links TRBV28 to TRBJ2-3; 8 bases fit TRBD2. Trimming cost V 11 bases and J 1 base; bases outside gene matches: 5. The CDR3 totals 13 residues. Germline V gene sequence: CDR1 MDHEN, CDR2 SYDVKM.

The chain carries TRBV6-5 and TRBJ1-4, with TRBD1 as a possible D gene (6 bases). Trimming shortened V by 6 bases and J by 8 bases, and 13 bases separated the two germline ends. The CDR3 loop spans 13 amino acids. The germline V gene has CDR1 MNHEY and CDR2 SVGAGI. The CDR3 here is CASRRGAGEKLFF. The CDR3 region has the DNA TGTGCCAGCAGAAGGGGGGCCGGAGAAAAACTGTTTTTT.

This clonotype was seen a handful of times. V gene TRBV18 combines with J gene TRBJ2-3; D is unclear. This CDR3 comprises 14 residues. Trimming pared 8 bases from V and 2 bases from J, leaving 14 bases between. The germline V gene encodes CDR1 KGHSH and CDR2 LQKENI. The chain's CDR3 is CASEISKVTDTQYF. The CDR3 DNA reads as TGTGCCAGCGAGATAAGTAAGGTCACAGATACGCAGTATTTT.

This clonotype was counted ten times or more. The rearrangement uses TRBV5-1 and TRBJ2-3; tentatively, D is TRBD2 (5 bases). Germline CDR1 is SGHRS and CDR2 is YFSETQ. The CDR3 is 15 amino acids. The V end was cut by 4 bases, the J end by 3 bases, with 15 bases between. The CDR3 region is CASSPGNTRTDTQYF. For the CDR3, the DNA is TGCGCCAGCAGCCCTGGAAACACTAGGACAGATACGCAGTATTTT.

This clonotype has a count of ten or more. The rearrangement links TRBV5-6 to TRBJ1-1; D gene ambiguous. V lost 0 bases, J lost 2 bases, and 5 bases lay in between. The CDR3 totals 13 residues. CDR1 and CDR2 (germline): SGHDT, YYEEEE. In nucleotides, the CDR3 is TGTGCCAGCAGCTTGGATGCAAACACTGAAGCTTTCTTT. This codes for CASSLDANTEAFF.

The table lists this clonotype with many counts. The rearrangement links TRBV20-1 to TRBJ1-5, with 8 nucleotides matching TRBD1. CDR3 size: 17 residues. Losses at the gene ends were 3 bases for V and 1 base for J; bases not matched to a gene: 11. Germline loops: CDR1 DFQATT, CDR2 SNEGSKA (reference sequence). CDR3 bases: TGCAGTGCTAGCGTGAGGACAGGGAAGATGAGCAATCAGCCCCAGCATTTT. Translated: CSASVRTGKMSNQPQHF.

There are a few counts of this clonotype. The chain has TRBV20-1 and TRBJ2-7, with 7 positions matching TRBD1. Germline values: CDR1 DFQATT, CDR2 SNEGSKA (reference sequence). This CDR3 spans 13 amino acids. J was trimmed by 4 bases and V by 6 bases; bases with no gene match: 9. CDR3 sequence (DNA): TGCAGTGCCAGTCGGGACAGCTTGTACGAGCAGTACTTC. Protein product: CSASRDSLYEQYF.

This clonotype was detected a few times. This chain joins TRBV7-2 and TRBJ2-2, with D uncertain. The germline V gene encodes CDR1 SGHTA and CDR2 FQGNSA. V lost 1 base and J 2 bases, leaving 11 bases between the germline ends. The CDR3 has 16 residues. The CDR3 region is CASSLGTAYNTGELFF. CDR3 sequence (DNA): TGTGCCAGCAGCTTAGGAACAGCGTATAACACCGGGGAGCTGTTTTTT.

This clonotype was seen many times. The chain combines TRBV29-1 with TRBJ1-4; D perhaps matches TRBD1 (6 bases). The CDR3 covers 13 residues. V was shortened by 8 bases and J by 4 bases, with 14 bases between the two germline ends. CDR1 and CDR2 from the germline V gene are SQVTM and ANQGSEA. In DNA form, the CDR3 reads TGCAGCTTCACACAGGGAATTAATGAAAAACTGTTTTTT. Its protein product is CSFTQGINEKLFF.

This clonotype has a count of ten or more. The chain recombines TRBV18 with TRBJ1-1; no reliable D call. Germline V gene lookup returns CDR1 KGHSH and CDR2 LQKENI. V lost 3 bases and J lost 1, with 12 bases in between. The CDR3 contains 15 residues. CDR3 sequence: CASSPLTGKNTEAFF. The CDR3 nucleotides are TGTGCCAGCTCACCTCTCACGGGCAAGAACACTGAAGCTTTCTTT.

This clonotype occurred a few times. This chain joins TRBV9 and TRBJ1-2; D is ambiguous. CDR1 is SGDLS and CDR2 is YYNGEE in the germline V gene. This CDR3 spans 13 amino acids. V was clipped by 4 bases and J by 11 bases, with 18 bases between them. The CDR3 region has the DNA TGTGCCAGCAGCCTACCGCCCCATACGAGTTACACCTTC. It codes for CASSLPPHTSYTF.

With regard to this clonotype: One base away lies a much larger clone, so this may be a sequencing read error. This chain joins TRBV2 and TRBJ1-2; D ambiguous. CDR3 length equals 14 residues. Germline V gene sequence: CDR1 SNHLY, CDR2 FYNNEI. V was trimmed by 0 bases and J by 6 bases, leaving 11 bases between them. DNA for the CDR3: TGTGCCAGCAGTGAAGCGCGAGGAAGCGATGGCTACACCTTC. The encoded protein is CASSEARGSDGYTF. The full variable domain, rest sourced from reference TRBV2 and TRBJ1-2, is EPEVTQTPSHQVTQMGQEVILRCVPISNHLYFYWYRQILGQKVEFLVSFYNNEISEKSEIFDDQFSVERPDGSNFTLKIRSTKLEDSAMYFCASSEARGSDGYTFGSGTRLTVV.

This clonotype has a handful of counts. V is TRBV9 and J is TRBJ1-1, with 8 bases that match TRBD1. The CDR3 has 14 residues. Germline trimming cut 0 bases from V and 7 bases from J; bases unmatched to any gene: 5. Germline CDR1 reads SGDLS; CDR2 reads YYNGEE. The CDR3 is CASSVGNRGGEAFF. The DNA for the CDR3 is TGTGCCAGCAGCGTAGGAAACAGGGGGGGTGAAGCTTTCTTT.

The chain has TRBV19 and TRBJ2-2, with D possibly matching TRBD2 (7 bases). CDR1 is LNHDA, CDR2 SQIVND, per germline (reference sequence). The CDR3 spans 15 residues. V was pared by 6 bases and J by 4 bases, with 15 bases between. The CDR3, as DNA: TGTGCCAGTAGGACCAGGGAGGGGGGCACCGGGGAGCTGTTTTTT. Protein product: CASRTREGGTGELFF.

DNA for the CDR3: TGTGCCAGCAGCAAGACAGGGAACTATGGCTACACCTTC. Translated: CASSKTGNYGYTF. The chain employs TRBV7-2 and TRBJ1-2, with TRBD1 matching 7 bases. Germline loops: CDR1 SGHTA, CDR2 FQGNSA. There are 13 residues in the CDR3. J was trimmed by 2 bases and V by 5 bases; bases with no gene match: 2.

This clonotype was observed many times. V usage is TRBV6-2 or TRBV6-3 and J usage is TRBJ2-2; 8 bases are shared with TRBD2. The germline gives CDR1 MNHEY, CDR2 SVGEGT. The CDR3 is made up of 15 amino acids. J lost 6 bases, V lost 4 bases, and 7 bases had no gene match. DNA for the CDR3: TGTGCCAGCAGTTCCGGGACTAGAGCTTCCGGGGAGCTGTTTTTT. The encoded protein is CASSSGTRASGELFF.